These T cell receptor beta chains were read from a single sample in a study of blood T cell repertoires in COVID-19. Only in-frame clones appear in the TCRdb table, and some are missing; sequencing was by immunoSEQ multiplex PCR. Of 150,000 or so clones in the sample, about four fifths are singletons; the top ten hold around 32%. Sequences were obtained from peripheral blood. These receptors were taken from a woman aged 60-75 years with acute or convalescent COVID-19. The CDR3 runs from the conserved cysteine through the conserved F or W.

V gene: TRBV6-5
CDR3 length: 13
J gene: TRBJ1-2
CDR3 protein: CASRTTANYGYTF

V gene: TRBV5-1
CDR3 length: 15
J gene: TRBJ2-1
CDR3 protein: CASSNGTGPGNEQFF

V gene: TRBV29-1
CDR3 length: 15
J gene: TRBJ2-3
CDR3 protein: CSFSSGGHSTDTQYF

V gene: TRBV28
CDR3 length: 16
J gene: TRBJ2-1
CDR3 protein: CASPYSRQDAYNEQFF

V gene: TRBV30
CDR3 length: 13
J gene: TRBJ2-1
CDR3 protein: CAWSLKTGSEQFF

V gene: TRBV19
CDR3 length: 13
J gene: TRBJ1-2
CDR3 protein: CASSIDRGGGDTF

V gene: TRBV5-8
CDR3 length: 14
J gene: TRBJ1-4
CDR3 protein: CASSRQGLNEKLFF

V gene: TRBV2
CDR3 length: 15
J gene: TRBJ2-2
CDR3 protein: CASTRSQGDTGELFF

V gene: TRBV6-5
CDR3 length: 15
J gene: TRBJ1-1
CDR3 protein: CASSRTGGSNTEAFF

V gene: TRBV5-1
CDR3 length: 14
J gene: TRBJ2-3
CDR3 protein: CASSLRSGEDTQYF

V gene: TRBV30
CDR3 length: 13
J gene: TRBJ1-5
CDR3 protein: CAWGTASRQPQHF

V gene: TRBV27
CDR3 length: 16
J gene: TRBJ2-2
CDR3 protein: CASSPDRGWDTGELFF

V gene: TRBV3-1/TRBV3-2
CDR3 length: 15
J gene: TRBJ1-5
CDR3 protein: CASSQDWSGGQPQHF

V gene: TRBV5-1
CDR3 length: 16
J gene: TRBJ2-3
CDR3 protein: CASSLALAGSTDTQYF

V gene: TRBV11-2
CDR3 length: 15
J gene: TRBJ2-7
CDR3 protein: CASSLDHRVGYEQYF

V gene: TRBV18
CDR3 length: 14
J gene: TRBJ1-2
CDR3 protein: CASSPGQENYGYTF

V gene: TRBV3-1/TRBV3-2
CDR3 length: 19
J gene: TRBJ2-2
CDR3 protein: CASRRPGLAGGSNTGELFF

V gene: TRBV11-1
CDR3 length: 15
J gene: TRBJ1-4
CDR3 protein: CASSSRQSPIENLFF

V gene: TRBV5-8
CDR3 length: 16
J gene: TRBJ1-2
CDR3 protein: CASSPIGRDSREGYTF

V gene: TRBV10-3
CDR3 length: 15
J gene: TRBJ1-2
CDR3 protein: CAISEGAGTQHGYTF

V gene: TRBV4-1
CDR3 length: 15
J gene: TRBJ2-5
CDR3 protein: CASSPPGEGGETQYF

V gene: TRBV7-2
CDR3 length: 19
J gene: TRBJ1-5
CDR3 protein: CASSPRLRNRGRGNQPQHF

V gene: TRBV30
CDR3 length: 13
J gene: TRBJ2-7
CDR3 protein: CAWSQDSLYEQYF

V gene: TRBV12-3/TRBV12-4
CDR3 length: 10
J gene: TRBJ2-1
CDR3 protein: CASGLVEQFF

V gene: TRBV12-3/TRBV12-4
CDR3 length: 11
J gene: TRBJ1-2
CDR3 protein: CASGQGSGYTF

V gene: TRBV2
CDR3 length: 15
J gene: TRBJ1-6
CDR3 protein: CASSPSRDRGPPLHF

V gene: TRBV6-1
CDR3 length: 14
J gene: TRBJ1-3
CDR3 protein: CASSEGGTGNTIYF

V gene: TRBV6-5
CDR3 length: 15
J gene: TRBJ1-5
CDR3 protein: CASSRSTGGDQPQHF

V gene: TRBV14
CDR3 length: 17
J gene: TRBJ2-5
CDR3 protein: CASSQWMGAGSQETQYF

V gene: TRBV6-5
CDR3 length: 15
J gene: TRBJ2-7
CDR3 protein: CASRPGTGATYEQYF

V gene: TRBV6-5
CDR3 length: 14
J gene: TRBJ2-7
CDR3 protein: CASSYSFRDYEQYF

V gene: TRBV29-1
CDR3 length: 12
J gene: TRBJ2-3
CDR3 protein: CSVDVGGDTQYF

V gene: TRBV28
CDR3 length: 13
J gene: TRBJ2-4
CDR3 protein: CASTYGGENIQYF

V gene: TRBV6-5
CDR3 length: 14
J gene: TRBJ1-5
CDR3 protein: CASKIGQGDQPQHF

V gene: TRBV7-3
CDR3 length: 18
J gene: TRBJ2-2
CDR3 protein: CASSLGLAGGRITGELFF

V gene: TRBV7-3
CDR3 length: 15
J gene: TRBJ1-2
CDR3 protein: CASSLTGLPNYGYTF

V gene: TRBV7-8
CDR3 length: 15
J gene: TRBJ2-2
CDR3 protein: CASRLEPTTAGELFF

V gene: TRBV2
CDR3 length: 16
J gene: TRBJ2-3
CDR3 protein: CASSGSSGARGDTQYF

V gene: TRBV27
CDR3 length: 18
J gene: TRBJ1-4
CDR3 protein: CASSLMRGRLGTNEKLFF

V gene: TRBV28
CDR3 length: 15
J gene: TRBJ2-1
CDR3 protein: CASSYPGGSYNEQFF

V gene: TRBV4-1
CDR3 length: 14
J gene: TRBJ2-7
CDR3 protein: CASSQEGRVDEQYF

V gene: TRBV21-1
CDR3 length: 19
J gene: TRBJ2-5
CDR3 protein: CARPPKGGTGGLSQETQYF

V gene: TRBV2
CDR3 length: 12
J gene: TRBJ1-1
CDR3 protein: CARGQENTEAFF

V gene: TRBV7-3
CDR3 length: 13
J gene: TRBJ2-7
CDR3 protein: CASSSGQGVEQYF

V gene: TRBV2
CDR3 length: 15
J gene: TRBJ2-5
CDR3 protein: CASSEGAGEWETQYF

V gene: TRBV13
CDR3 length: 18
J gene: TRBJ2-1
CDR3 protein: CASSLGGVAGSSYNEQFF

V gene: TRBV2
CDR3 length: 16
J gene: TRBJ2-5
CDR3 protein: CASSRNVGGGAETQYF

V gene: TRBV5-6
CDR3 length: 15
J gene: TRBJ1-3
CDR3 protein: CASSSNLFSGNTIYF

V gene: TRBV24-1
CDR3 length: 15
J gene: TRBJ1-5
CDR3 protein: CATSALDRAYQPQHF

V gene: TRBV4-2
CDR3 length: 18
J gene: TRBJ2-2
CDR3 protein: CASSQGPLVGENTGELFF